This TCR beta chain was obtained from a study of OX40 agonist ivuxolimab in advanced cancers. Whole-study context: An agonistic human IgG2 monoclonal antibody against OX40 (CD134) was given. Patients in dose escalation had liver, melanoma, kidney or head and neck cancers.

With respect to this clone: The antigen remains undetermined.

Study-level points and caveats: Both blood CD4+ and CD8+ T cells showed clonal growth by week 6 at 0.1 to 3.0 mg/kg.

V lost 2 bases and J 6 bases, leaving 5 bases between the germline ends. The CDR3 consists of 12 residues. Looked up from germline, CDR1 is MNHEY and CDR2 is SVGAGI. Clones were sequenced by immunoSEQ multiplex PCR, and TCRdb holds only the in-frame ones, with some missing. The sample has around 57,000 clones; around 82% are singletons. Collection of blood occurred at baseline, at cycle 4 day 1, and at cycle 7 day 1. This sequence joins TRBV6-5 and TRBJ2-1, with no clear D. Specimen: CD4+ or CD8+ T cells sorted from blood, collected in a trial of the OX40 agonist ivuxolimab. The receptor comes from an adult with an advanced solid tumor such as melanoma, head and neck, liver or kidney cancer. CDR3 in amino acids: CASSYIANEQFF. For the CDR3, the DNA is TGTGCCAGCAGTTACATCGCCAATGAGCAGTTCTTC.